These T cell receptor beta chains were read from a single sample in a study of T cells after posttransplantation cyclophosphamide. The protocol was immunoSEQ multiplex PCR, while the TCRdb copy is restricted to in-frame clones and leaves out a portion. The table has roughly 13,000 clones, roughly four fifths seen once. Sample: memory CD4+ T cells sorted from PBMCs. The receptors shown here come from a man aged 50 or older. Each CDR3 is given with its conserved first and last residue. The order of the fields is clone size, J gene, D gene, V gene, CDR3 protein, CDR3 DNA. The D gene is left open where the match is weak. Clone size is stated in some rows and not others, as once, few, many or a class when expanded.

clone size: .
J gene: TRBJ1-2
D gene: TRBD1
V gene: TRBV7-8
CDR3 protein: CASSFRQGDDGYTF
CDR3 DNA: TGTGCCAGCAGCTTTCGTCAGGGGGATGATGGCTACACCTTC

clone size: .
J gene: TRBJ1-3
D gene: .
V gene: TRBV28
CDR3 protein: CASSAQQTSSGNTIYF
CDR3 DNA: TGTGCCAGCAGTGCCCAACAGACTAGCTCTGGAAACACCATATATTTT

clone size: few
J gene: TRBJ1-5
D gene: TRBD1
V gene: TRBV6-6
CDR3 protein: CASSFGRGNQPQHF
CDR3 DNA: TGTGCCAGCAGTTTTGGCAGGGGGAATCAGCCCCAGCATTTT

clone size: few
J gene: TRBJ2-5
D gene: .
V gene: TRBV5-1
CDR3 protein: CASSLTGHQETQYF
CDR3 DNA: TGCGCCAGCAGCTTGACAGGACACCAAGAGACCCAGTACTTC

clone size: .
J gene: TRBJ2-7
D gene: TRBD1
V gene: TRBV11-3
CDR3 protein: CASSPRQGGDEQYF
CDR3 DNA: TGTGCCAGCAGTCCCCGACAGGGGGGCGACGAGCAGTACTTC

clone size: .
J gene: TRBJ1-5
D gene: .
V gene: TRBV11-2
CDR3 protein: CASSSSRVIRHQPQHF
CDR3 DNA: TGTGCCAGCAGCTCCTCCAGGGTGATTAGGCATCAGCCCCAGCATTTT

clone size: .
J gene: TRBJ1-2
D gene: TRBD1
V gene: TRBV5-5
CDR3 protein: CASRQRDSSYGYTF
CDR3 DNA: TGTGCCAGCAGACAAAGGGACAGTTCGTATGGCTACACCTTC

clone size: .
J gene: TRBJ1-2
D gene: .
V gene: TRBV6-5
CDR3 protein: CASVAANYGYTF
CDR3 DNA: TGTGCCAGCGTGGCAGCTAACTATGGCTACACCTTC

clone size: .
J gene: TRBJ2-7
D gene: TRBD1
V gene: TRBV10-3
CDR3 protein: CAFQPGQGYEQYF
CDR3 DNA: TGTGCCTTTCAACCGGGACAGGGATACGAGCAGTACTTC

clone size: .
J gene: TRBJ2-7
D gene: TRBD1
V gene: TRBV4-2
CDR3 protein: CASSQAQGSYEQYF
CDR3 DNA: TGTGCCAGCAGCCAAGCACAGGGGTCCTACGAGCAGTACTTC

clone size: once
J gene: TRBJ2-1
D gene: TRBD2
V gene: TRBV10-1
CDR3 protein: CASSAGLAGENEQFF
CDR3 DNA: TGCGCCAGCAGTGCGGGACTAGCGGGAGAGAATGAGCAGTTCTTC

clone size: .
J gene: TRBJ1-2
D gene: TRBD1
V gene: TRBV4-2
CDR3 protein: CASSVAVDREGDYGYTF
CDR3 DNA: TGTGCCAGCAGCGTAGCCGTGGACAGGGAAGGGGACTATGGCTACACCTTC

clone size: .
J gene: TRBJ1-5
D gene: .
V gene: TRBV6-1
CDR3 protein: CASSLTVNQPQHF
CDR3 DNA: TGTGCCAGCAGTTTGACAGTCAATCAGCCCCAGCATTTT

clone size: .
J gene: TRBJ2-1
D gene: .
V gene: TRBV7-2
CDR3 protein: CASSFDSSYNEQFF
CDR3 DNA: TGTGCCAGCAGCTTTGACAGTTCCTACAATGAGCAGTTCTTC

clone size: .
J gene: TRBJ2-1
D gene: TRBD1
V gene: TRBV18
CDR3 protein: CASSGDRVDNEQFF
CDR3 DNA: TGTGCCAGCTCCGGGGACAGGGTGGACAATGAGCAGTTCTTC

clone size: .
J gene: TRBJ2-2
D gene: .
V gene: TRBV21-1
CDR3 protein: CASSNPNHGGAGELFF
CDR3 DNA: TGTGCCAGCAGCAACCCGAACCACGGGGGGGCCGGGGAGCTGTTTTTT

clone size: .
J gene: TRBJ1-2
D gene: .
V gene: TRBV18
CDR3 protein: CASSPGASHYGYTF
CDR3 DNA: TGTGCCAGCTCACCTGGGGCCTCCCACTATGGCTACACCTTC

clone size: .
J gene: TRBJ1-2
D gene: .
V gene: TRBV28
CDR3 protein: CASSSLKGADYGYTF
CDR3 DNA: TGTGCCAGCAGCTCCCTGAAAGGGGCTGACTATGGCTACACCTTC

clone size: .
J gene: TRBJ2-1
D gene: TRBD1
V gene: TRBV5-1
CDR3 protein: CASSDRDSNEQFF
CDR3 DNA: TGCGCCAGCAGCGACAGGGACAGCAATGAGCAGTTCTTC

clone size: .
J gene: TRBJ2-1
D gene: TRBD2
V gene: TRBV18
CDR3 protein: CASSTATSGRLSQFF
CDR3 DNA: TGTGCCAGCTCTACCGCGACTAGCGGGAGGTTATCCCAGTTCTTC

clone size: .
J gene: TRBJ1-2
D gene: .
V gene: TRBV7-2
CDR3 protein: CASSRGGLGINYGYTF
CDR3 DNA: TGTGCCAGCAGCCGAGGAGGCTTAGGGATTAACTATGGCTACACCTTC

clone size: .
J gene: TRBJ1-5
D gene: TRBD1
V gene: TRBV13
CDR3 protein: CASSRTGSNQPQHF
CDR3 DNA: TGTGCCAGCAGTAGGACAGGGAGCAATCAGCCCCAGCATTTT

clone size: .
J gene: TRBJ1-3
D gene: .
V gene: TRBV18
CDR3 protein: CASSRELGNTIYF
CDR3 DNA: TGTGCCAGCTCGAGGGAGCTGGGAAACACCATATATTTT

clone size: .
J gene: TRBJ2-3
D gene: .
V gene: TRBV5-1
CDR3 protein: CASKSFSGFSDTQYF
CDR3 DNA: TGCGCCAGCAAATCGTTTTCGGGTTTCTCAGATACGCAGTATTTT

clone size: .
J gene: TRBJ2-1
D gene: .
V gene: TRBV5-1
CDR3 protein: CASSLGIINNEQFF
CDR3 DNA: TGCGCCAGCAGTCTCGGGATCATTAACAATGAGCAGTTCTTC

clone size: .
J gene: TRBJ2-1
D gene: TRBD2
V gene: TRBV4-1
CDR3 protein: CASSRIAGHNEQFF
CDR3 DNA: TGCGCCAGCAGCCGGATAGCGGGGCACAATGAGCAGTTCTTC

clone size: .
J gene: TRBJ2-7
D gene: TRBD1
V gene: TRBV7-9
CDR3 protein: CASSADRSTYEQYF
CDR3 DNA: TGTGCCAGCAGTGCGGACAGGAGCACCTACGAGCAGTACTTC

clone size: .
J gene: TRBJ1-1
D gene: .
V gene: TRBV6-6
CDR3 protein: CVSSYRTANTEAFF
CDR3 DNA: TGTGTCAGCAGTTACCGGACAGCTAACACTGAAGCTTTCTTT

clone size: .
J gene: TRBJ1-1
D gene: .
V gene: TRBV9
CDR3 protein: CASSVGPGNTEAFF
CDR3 DNA: TGTGCCAGCAGCGTAGGCCCCGGGAACACTGAAGCTTTCTTT

clone size: .
J gene: TRBJ1-4
D gene: TRBD1
V gene: TRBV6-6
CDR3 protein: CASDRDHGTNEKLFF
CDR3 DNA: TGTGCCAGTGACAGGGACCACGGAACTAATGAAAAACTGTTTTTT

clone size: .
J gene: TRBJ2-5
D gene: TRBD2
V gene: TRBV7-9
CDR3 protein: CASSSRTSGETQYF
CDR3 DNA: TGTGCCAGCAGCTCTCGGACTAGCGGAGAGACCCAGTACTTC

clone size: few
J gene: TRBJ2-3
D gene: .
V gene: TRBV25-1
CDR3 protein: CASAYLTDTQYF
CDR3 DNA: TGTGCCAGCGCCTACCTCACAGATACGCAGTATTTT

clone size: .
J gene: TRBJ1-1
D gene: TRBD1
V gene: TRBV5-6
CDR3 protein: CASSVPGTGFPNTEAFF
CDR3 DNA: TGTGCCAGCAGCGTCCCCGGGACAGGGTTCCCGAACACTGAAGCTTTCTTT

clone size: .
J gene: TRBJ1-6
D gene: .
V gene: TRBV7-2
CDR3 protein: CASSFITGIDSPLHF
CDR3 DNA: TGTGCCAGCAGCTTCATCACAGGGATCGATTCACCCCTCCACTTT

clone size: .
J gene: TRBJ1-1
D gene: TRBD1
V gene: TRBV7-9
CDR3 protein: CASSLTGSEAFF
CDR3 DNA: TGTGCCAGCAGCTTGACAGGGTCTGAAGCTTTCTTT

clone size: .
J gene: TRBJ2-5
D gene: TRBD2
V gene: TRBV5-1
CDR3 protein: CASSLVGTRGETQYF
CDR3 DNA: TGCGCCAGCAGCTTGGTCGGGACTAGAGGAGAGACCCAGTACTTC

clone size: .
J gene: TRBJ2-1
D gene: TRBD2
V gene: TRBV9
CDR3 protein: CASSSSRGAYNEQFF
CDR3 DNA: TGTGCCAGCAGCTCCTCCCGGGGGGCCTACAATGAGCAGTTCTTC

clone size: .
J gene: TRBJ2-1
D gene: .
V gene: TRBV7-9
CDR3 protein: CASSLVPNNEQFF
CDR3 DNA: TGTGCCAGCAGCTTAGTCCCTAACAATGAGCAGTTCTTC

clone size: .
J gene: TRBJ1-1
D gene: TRBD1
V gene: TRBV11-2
CDR3 protein: CASSKNPGTGGVAFF
CDR3 DNA: TGTGCCAGCAGCAAAAACCCCGGGACAGGGGGAGTAGCTTTCTTT

clone size: .
J gene: TRBJ1-1
D gene: .
V gene: TRBV7-9
CDR3 protein: CASSLAFAGDTEAFF
CDR3 DNA: TGTGCCAGCAGCTTAGCCTTCGCCGGGGACACTGAAGCTTTCTTT

clone size: .
J gene: TRBJ1-2
D gene: .
V gene: TRBV11-3
CDR3 protein: CASSRRQGDGYTF
CDR3 DNA: TGTGCCAGCAGCAGGCGACAAGGCGATGGCTACACCTTC

clone size: .
J gene: TRBJ2-1
D gene: .
V gene: TRBV7-2
CDR3 protein: CASSQVSGNEQFF
CDR3 DNA: TGTGCCAGCAGCCAGGTGAGCGGGAATGAGCAGTTCTTC

clone size: .
J gene: TRBJ2-7
D gene: TRBD2
V gene: TRBV28
CDR3 protein: CASSLGGVYEQYF
CDR3 DNA: TGTGCCAGCAGTTTGGGGGGGGTCTACGAGCAGTACTTC

clone size: .
J gene: TRBJ1-2
D gene: TRBD1
V gene: TRBV4-3
CDR3 protein: CASSQETGDYGYTF
CDR3 DNA: TGCGCCAGCAGCCAAGAGACAGGGGATTATGGCTACACCTTC

clone size: .
J gene: TRBJ1-3
D gene: .
V gene: TRBV6-1
CDR3 protein: CASLPRGLKNTIYF
CDR3 DNA: TGTGCCTCTCTTCCGAGGGGGTTGAAGAACACCATATATTTT

clone size: .
J gene: TRBJ2-7
D gene: .
V gene: TRBV5-6
CDR3 protein: CASSLVSGAYEQYF
CDR3 DNA: TGTGCCAGCAGCTTGGTATCGGGGGCCTACGAGCAGTACTTC

clone size: .
J gene: TRBJ1-6
D gene: TRBD1
V gene: TRBV28
CDR3 protein: CASSLNRGQFFHSPLHF
CDR3 DNA: TGTGCCAGCAGTTTAAACAGGGGTCAATTTTTCCATTCACCCCTCCACTTT

clone size: .
J gene: TRBJ1-6
D gene: .
V gene: TRBV6-5
CDR3 protein: CASSLQGNTNSPLHF
CDR3 DNA: TGTGCCAGCAGCCTGCAGGGTAACACTAATTCACCCCTCCACTTT

clone size: .
J gene: TRBJ1-2
D gene: .
V gene: TRBV9
CDR3 protein: CASSVAGYGYTF
CDR3 DNA: TGTGCCAGCAGCGTAGCCGGGTACGGCTACACCTTC

clone size: once
J gene: TRBJ2-3
D gene: .
V gene: TRBV10-3
CDR3 protein: CAISGRGGASSDTQYF
CDR3 DNA: TGTGCCATCAGTGGAAGGGGGGGGGCCTCCTCGGATACGCAGTATTTT

clone size: .
J gene: TRBJ2-1
D gene: .
V gene: TRBV7-7
CDR3 protein: CASSFTSSNEQFF
CDR3 DNA: TGTGCTAGCAGCTTTACTAGCAGCAATGAGCAGTTCTTC